This T cell receptor beta chain came from a study of blood T cells in healthy people across ages. General study points: Long-lived and aged donors differed, with more naive CD4+ cells and higher diversity in the long-lived.

The second PCR ran about 7 to 12 cycles with a sample-barcoded 5' primer and J-beta primers. A 12-random-nucleotide template-switch adaptor tagged each cDNA molecule. Each CDR3 protein is one row after TCRdb ran MiXCR on the 5' RACE reads. The table has about 720,000 distinct CDR3 sequences, roughly 20% seen once. For this clonotype: The antigen is unknown.

This CDR3 comprises 13 residues. The clonotype originates from a man in his sixties or seventies in good health. Sequenced material: blood. This sequence joins TRBV12-3 or TRBV12-4 and TRBJ2-5; D ambiguous. The J call may be incorrect, as the DNA end agrees better with TRBJ2-1. The CDR3 region is CASRNLRASEQFF. The CDR3 nucleotides are TGTGCCAGCAGGAACCTTAGAGCATCTGAGCAGTTCTTC.